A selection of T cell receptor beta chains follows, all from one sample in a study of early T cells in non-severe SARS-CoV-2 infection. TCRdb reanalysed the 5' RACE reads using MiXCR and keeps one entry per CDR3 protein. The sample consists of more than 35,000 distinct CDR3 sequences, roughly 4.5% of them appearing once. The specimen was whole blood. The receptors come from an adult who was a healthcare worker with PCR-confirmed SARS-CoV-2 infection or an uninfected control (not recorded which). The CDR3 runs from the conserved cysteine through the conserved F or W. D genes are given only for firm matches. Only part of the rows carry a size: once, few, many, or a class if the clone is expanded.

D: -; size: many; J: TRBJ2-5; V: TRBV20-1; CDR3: CSAFPAQETQYF; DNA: TGCAGTGCTTTCCCGGCTCAAGAGACCCAGTACTTC
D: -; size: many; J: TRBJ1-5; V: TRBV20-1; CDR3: CSAREVQGHQPQHF; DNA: TGCAGTGCTAGAGAGGTACAGGGCCATCAGCCCCAGCATTTT
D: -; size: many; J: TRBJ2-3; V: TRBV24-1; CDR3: CATSDRSGGTDTQYF; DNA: TGTGCCACCAGTGATAGGAGTGGAGGTACAGATACGCAGTATTTT
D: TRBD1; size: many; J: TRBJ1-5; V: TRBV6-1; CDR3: CASSADRSNQPQHF; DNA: TGTGCCAGCAGTGCGGACAGGAGCAATCAGCCCCAGCATTTT
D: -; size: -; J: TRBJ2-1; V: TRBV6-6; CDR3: CASTPGSGNEQFF; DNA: TGTGCCAGCACCCCGGGGAGCGGCAATGAGCAGTTCTTC
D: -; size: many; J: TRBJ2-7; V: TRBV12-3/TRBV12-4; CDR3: CASSFSGVPYEQYF; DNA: TGTGCCAGCAGTTTTAGCGGTGTCCCCTACGAGCAGTACTTC
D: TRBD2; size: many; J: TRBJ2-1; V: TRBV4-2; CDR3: CASSQEILAGGLTPNEQFF; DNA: TGTGCCAGCAGCCAAGAGATCCTAGCGGGGGGCCTTACCCCCAATGAGCAGTTCTTC
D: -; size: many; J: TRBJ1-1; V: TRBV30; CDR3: CAWSRGLLGTEAFF; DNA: TGTGCCTGGAGCCGCGGACTGTTGGGCACTGAAGCTTTCTTT
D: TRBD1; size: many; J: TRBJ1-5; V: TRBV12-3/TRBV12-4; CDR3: CASSNLHRGLYQPQHF; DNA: TGTGCCAGCAGCAATCTCCACAGGGGGCTCTACCAGCCCCAGCATTTT
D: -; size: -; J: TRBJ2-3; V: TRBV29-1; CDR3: CSVEGRPGDTQYF; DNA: TGCAGCGTTGAAGGCCGTCCGGGAGATACGCAGTATTTT
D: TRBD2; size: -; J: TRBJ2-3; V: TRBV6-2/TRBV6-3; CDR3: CASSYGVLAGGTDTQYF; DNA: TGTGCCAGCAGTTACGGGGTCCTAGCGGGGGGCACAGATACGCAGTATTTT
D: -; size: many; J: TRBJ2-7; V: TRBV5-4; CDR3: CASSLVGVHEQYF; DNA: TGTGCCAGCAGCTTGGTAGGGGTGCACGAGCAGTACTTC
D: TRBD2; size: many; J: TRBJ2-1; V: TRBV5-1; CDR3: CASSLSGVYNEQFF; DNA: TGCGCCAGCAGCCTTAGCGGGGTCTACAATGAGCAGTTCTTC
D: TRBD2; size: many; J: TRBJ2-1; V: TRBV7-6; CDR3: CASSNRLAGGSYNEQFF; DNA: TGTGCCAGCAGCAACCGACTAGCGGGGGGTTCCTACAATGAGCAGTTCTTC
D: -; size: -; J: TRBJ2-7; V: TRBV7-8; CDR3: CASSLEVLSYEQYF; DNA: TGTGCCAGCAGCTTAGAGGTCCTCTCCTACGAGCAGTACTTC
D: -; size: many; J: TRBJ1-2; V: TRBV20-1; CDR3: CSAGRGLRVDGYTF; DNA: TGCAGTGCCGGACGGGGGCTAAGGGTGGATGGCTACACCTTC
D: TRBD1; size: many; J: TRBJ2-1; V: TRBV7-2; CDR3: CASSQGAEQFF; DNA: TGTGCCAGCAGCCAGGGGGCGGAGCAGTTCTTC
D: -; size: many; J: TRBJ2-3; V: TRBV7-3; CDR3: CASRSNEADTQYF; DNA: TGTGCCAGCAGGTCCAATGAGGCAGATACGCAGTATTTT
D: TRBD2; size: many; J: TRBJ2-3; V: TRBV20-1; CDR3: CSARVKLAGLITDTQYF; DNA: TGCAGTGCTAGAGTGAAGCTAGCGGGGCTAATCACAGATACGCAGTATTTT
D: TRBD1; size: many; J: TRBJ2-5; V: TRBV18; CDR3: CASSPSRTGETQYF; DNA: TGTGCCAGCTCACCATCAAGGACAGGAGAGACCCAGTACTTC
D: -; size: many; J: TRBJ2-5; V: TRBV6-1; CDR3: CASSEALGGETQYF; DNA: TGTGCCAGCAGTGAAGCTCTAGGAGGAGAGACCCAGTACTTC
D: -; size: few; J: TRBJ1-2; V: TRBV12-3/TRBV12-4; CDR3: CASSLEQNGYTF; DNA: TGTGCCAGCAGTTTAGAACAGAATGGCTACACCTTC
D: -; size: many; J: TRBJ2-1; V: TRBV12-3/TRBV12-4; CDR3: CASSGALNEQFF; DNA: TGTGCCAGCAGCGGGGCCCTCAATGAGCAGTTCTTC
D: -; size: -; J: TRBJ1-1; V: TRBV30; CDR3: CAWVPSPAEAFF; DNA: TGTGCCTGGGTACCCAGTCCAGCTGAAGCTTTCTTT
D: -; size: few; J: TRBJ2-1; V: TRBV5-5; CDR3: CASSRFSGSEFNEQFF; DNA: TGTGCCAGCAGCCGATTTTCAGGGAGCGAGTTCAATGAGCAGTTCTTC
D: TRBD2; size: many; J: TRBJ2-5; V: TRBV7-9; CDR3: CASRLAGQETQYF; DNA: TGTGCCAGTCGACTAGCGGGGCAAGAGACCCAGTACTTC
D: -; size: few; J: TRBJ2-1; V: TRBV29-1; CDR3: CSAQRGTGNEQFF; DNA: TGCAGCGCACAAAGGGGCACGGGCAATGAGCAGTTCTTC
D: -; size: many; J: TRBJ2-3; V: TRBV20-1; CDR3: CSARDEGPIDTQYF; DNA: TGCAGTGCTAGAGATGAGGGACCTATCGATACGCAGTATTTT
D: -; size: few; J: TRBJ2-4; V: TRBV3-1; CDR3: CASSQSGTDKNIQYF; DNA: TGTGCCAGCAGCCAATCCGGGACGGACAAAAACATTCAGTACTTC
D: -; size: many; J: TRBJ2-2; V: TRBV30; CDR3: CAWSGISRGELFF; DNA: TGTGCCTGGAGTGGGATCAGTCGCGGGGAGCTGTTTTTT
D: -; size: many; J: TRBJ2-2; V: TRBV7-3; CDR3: CASSSGGELFF; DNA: TGTGCCAGCAGCTCTGGGGGGGAGCTGTTTTTT
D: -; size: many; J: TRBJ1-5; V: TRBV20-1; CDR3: CSARAREIYSNQPQHF; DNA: TGCAGTGCTAGAGCCCGAGAGATCTATAGCAATCAGCCCCAGCATTTT
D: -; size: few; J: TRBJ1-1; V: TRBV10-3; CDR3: CAISESHYKPEAFF; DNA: TGTGCCATCAGTGAGTCCCATTATAAACCTGAAGCTTTCTTT
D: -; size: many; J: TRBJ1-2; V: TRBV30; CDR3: CAQRVFGESYTF; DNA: TGTGCCCAGAGGGTATTTGGGGAGAGCTACACCTTC
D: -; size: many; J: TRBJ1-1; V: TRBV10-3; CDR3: CAISAGVTTEAFF; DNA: TGTGCCATCAGTGCGGGGGTTACCACTGAAGCTTTCTTT
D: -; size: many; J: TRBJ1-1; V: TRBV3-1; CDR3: CASSQEPTEAFF; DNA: TGTGCCAGCAGCCAAGAACCGACTGAAGCTTTCTTT
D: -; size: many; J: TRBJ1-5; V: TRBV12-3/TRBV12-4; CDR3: CASRSSSGPQHF; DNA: TGTGCCAGCAGGTCGTCGTCGGGGCCCCAGCATTTT